The clone carrying this T cell receptor (delta chain) is labeled medium-sized (0.01 to 0.1%). This entry comes from a study of gamma-delta T cells after stem cell transplantation. TCRdb redid the clone calls on the RT-PCR reads with CATT. The table has over 2,500 delta-chain clones, about a fifth seen once; the top ten hold around 26%. CDR1 and CDR2 from the germline V gene are GEAIGNYY and EKD. The length of the CDR3 is 18 residues. Trimming cost V 0 bases and J 0 bases; bases outside gene matches: 11. Input material: gamma-delta T cells. V and J are TRDV2 and TRDJ1; 8 bases map to TRDD3. The receptor was derived from a human donor. It is not recorded whose cells these are; they may come from a transplant donor. CDR3 coding DNA: TGTGCCTGTGACACCCTCTGGGGGACCCCCCTTGACACCGATAAACTCATCTTT. It yields the protein CACDTLWGTPLDTDKLIF.